This T cell receptor beta chain was sequenced during a study of T cell changes during pregnancy in multiple sclerosis. The assay was immunoSEQ multiplex PCR, and TCRdb's table has in-frame clones only and misses some. The sample lists 55,000 to 70,000 clones, 80% to 95% occurring once. The CDR3 has 19 amino acids. The germline gives CDR1 SSHAT, CDR2 FNYEAQ (reference sequence). This clone was counted once. Sequence at one end of the junction differs from germline and may be a read error. The source was CD8+ T cells from peripheral blood mononuclear cells, collected in the third trimester of pregnancy. The receptor's source is a female donor in good health, enrolled as a control in a pregnancy study. This chain joins TRBV7-7 and TRBJ2-5; 10 bases fit TRBD2. CDR3 loop: CASSSYLGSGGARLETQYF. DNA of the CDR3: TGTGCTAGCAGCTCCTACTTGGGGAGCGGGGGGGCCCGTCTAGAGACCCAGTACTTC.